One and the same sample provided the 19 T cell receptor beta chains below, sequenced in a study of tumor-infiltrating lymphocytes in primary liver carcinoma. Taking roughly 20-32 mg of unsorted bulk tissue, the authors co-extracted RNA and DNA. Total RNA (roughly 530 ng) served as template for TCR beta cDNA synthesis primed by a constant-region primer. Each TCR beta library was derived from three nested multiplex PCR rounds that employed slightly modified ARM-PCR. TRBV1-TRBV30 forward primers paired with a C-beta reverse primer drove the first two PCR rounds, about 11 cycles each. Via MiXCR, TCRdb re-called the multiplex PCR reads, giving one row per CDR3 protein. Of about 64,000 distinct CDR3 sequences detected, approximately 74% appear once; the ten largest clones hold under 45%. Sequenced sample: liver tumor tissue from sampling region 4. Subset given: tumor region T4, right-lateral pole. The receptors were sampled from a man in his forties with primary liver carcinoma and hepatitis B virus infection.

This clonotype was seen only once. One end of the junction varies from germline; a read error may be responsible. The chain uses TRBV4-3 and TRBJ2-3; D possibly corresponds to TRBD1 (7 bases). This CDR3 spans 14 amino acids. CDR1 LGHNA and CDR2 YSLEER come from the germline V gene. CDR3 region: CASGQGGASDMQYF. Here the CDR3 DNA reads TGCGCCAGCGGCCAGGGGGGTGCATCAGACATGCAGTATTTT.

This clonotype was seen many times. This chain uses TRBV30 with TRBJ2-4, with TRBD1 matching over 9 bases. Germline V gene sequence: CDR1 GTSNPN, CDR2 SVGIG (reference sequence). CDR3 length: 15 amino acids. V shed 0 bases and J 6 bases; nucleotides not matched to a gene: 6. This chain's CDR3 is CAWSVGGQGLNIQYF. In DNA, the CDR3 is TGTGCCTGGAGTGTAGGGGGACAGGGCCTAAACATTCAGTACTTC. Combining the CDR3 with reference TRBV30 and TRBJ2-4 gives the whole variable domain SQTIHQWPATLVQPVGSPLSLECTVEGTSNPNLYWYRQAAGRGLQLLFYSVGIGQISSEVPQNLSASRPQDRQFILSSKKLLLSDSGFYLCAWSVGGQGLNIQYFGAGTRLSVL.

Remarks on this clonotype: Since a much larger clone is just one base distant, this may be a read error. The chain recombines TRBV16 with TRBJ1-1; no clear D gene. The CDR3 covers 14 residues. CDR1 and CDR2 (germline): KGHSY, FQNENV. The CDR3 sequence is CASSQSGQNIEAFF. As DNA, the CDR3 is TGTGCCAGCAGCCAATCTGGCCAAAACATTGAAGCTTTCTTT.

Details on this clonotype: The conserved phenylalanine or tryptophan normally closing the CDR3 is absent here, so this likely arose from a read error. This sequence joins TRBV28 and TRBJ2-7; D is perhaps TRBD1 (6 bases). From germline, CDR1 is MDHEN and CDR2 SYDVKM. The CDR3 contains 14 residues. CDR3 coding DNA: TGTGTCAGCAGCTTAGCCGGGACAATTCGGTGGCAGTACATT. Protein sequence: CVSSLAGTIRWQYI.

Comments on this clonotype: No conserved phenylalanine or tryptophan ends this CDR3, so it is likely a read error. V gene TRBV6-2 or TRBV6-3 combines with J gene TRBJ2-3; 8 bases map to TRBD2. With 8 bases clipped from V and 8 bases from J, the junction kept 15 bases outside the gene matches. This CDR3 is 15 amino acids long. Germline-derived CDR1 and CDR2 are MNHEY and SVGEGT. This CDR3 reads CASGRLARVQGTQYS. In DNA, the CDR3 is TGTGCCAGCGGTAGACTAGCGAGAGTCCAAGGTACGCAGTATTCT.

As regards this clonotype: A read error may produce the germline difference seen at one junction end. The chain joins TRBV5-5 to TRBJ2-7; D ambiguous. CDR1 is SGHKS and CDR2 is YYEKEE in the germline V gene (reference sequence). The CDR3 runs 17 residues. The DNA of the CDR3 is TGTGCCAGCACCTTGGAGCAACACCTGACTCGGCCCTATGAGCATTACTTC. It translates to CASTLEQHLTRPYEHYF.

As regards this clonotype: Germline is not matched at one junction end, which may reflect a read error. The CDR3 reads CASNSAGPGNEEFF. The CDR3 DNA is TGTGCCAGCAATTCAGCGGGCCCTGGGAATGAGGAGTTCTTC. V usage is TRBV11-2 and J usage is TRBJ2-1, with TRBD2 as a possible D gene (6 bases). Germline V gene sequence: CDR1 SGHAT, CDR2 FQNNGV. CDR3 size: 14 residues. The whole variable domain, remainder taken from reference TRBV11-2 and TRBJ2-1, is EAGVAQSPRYKIIEKRQSVAFWCNPISGHATLYWYQQILGQGPKLLIQFQNNGVVDDSQLPKDRFSAERLKGVDSTLKIQPAKLEDSAVYLCASNSAGPGNEEFFGPGTRLTVL.

The chain carries TRBV4-1 and TRBJ2-2, with TRBD1 identical over 10 bases. The CDR3 sequence is 16 residues long. CDR1 is MGHRA and CDR2 is YSYEKL in the germline V gene. V trimming: 7 bases; J trimming: 5 bases; junction bases outside the gene matches: 10. The CDR3, as DNA: TGCGCCAGCAACGATCAGGACAGGGGGTTGACCGGGGAGCTGTTTTTT. Its protein product is CASNDQDRGLTGELFF.

The chain carries TRBV29-1 and TRBJ2-5; a possible D gene is TRBD1 (7 bases). Germline CDR1 reads SQVTM; CDR2 reads ANQGSEA. The CDR3 runs 14 residues. Trimming took off 4 bases at V and 9 bases at J, with 21 bases between the two ends. CDR3 in DNA: TGCAGCGTTGCCCTAAACAGGGGAGGAGGGGCCCAGTACTTC. Translated, it gives CSVALNRGGGAQYF.

This clonotype was seen many times. The rearrangement links TRBV5-1 to TRBJ1-4; D not certain. V gave up 4 bases and J gave up 0 bases, with 10 bases separating them. The length of the CDR3 is 15 residues. Per the germline V gene, CDR1 is SGHRS and CDR2 is YFSETQ. This CDR3 reads CASSTSGATNEKLFF. The CDR3 DNA reads as TGCGCCAGCAGCACATCGGGAGCAACTAATGAAAAACTGTTTTTT.

CDR3 coding DNA: TGCAGTGCTAGCCTTGACCTTCACACAGATACGCAGTATTTT. Its translation is CSASLDLHTDTQYF. This chain uses TRBV20-1 with TRBJ2-3; D is unresolved. The germline CDR1 and CDR2 sequences are DFQATT and SNEGSKA (reference sequence). CDR3 length equals 14 residues. V was shortened by 3 bases and J by 2 bases, with 12 bases between the two germline ends.

Details on this clonotype: A read error may explain this, as a much larger clone is one base away. The genes are TRBV11-2 and TRBJ2-3, with D perhaps given as TRBD1 or TRBD2 (6 bases each). Germline V gene sequence: CDR1 SGHAT, CDR2 FQNNGV. This CDR3 spans 15 amino acids. As DNA, the CDR3 is TGTACCAGCAGCTTTGGGACACCCCCGGGGGATACGCAGGATTTT. Protein sequence: CTSSFGTPPGDTQDF.

Worth noting for this clonotype: A much larger clone lies one base from this, so it may be a read error. The chain carries TRBV7-9 and TRBJ1-5; D ambiguous. Looked up from germline, CDR1 is SEHNR and CDR2 is FQNEAQ (reference sequence). This CDR3 has 16 residues. The CDR3 reads CASILEHGSSNQPQHF. As DNA, the CDR3 is TGTGCCAGCATCTTAGAACACGGTAGTAGCAATCAGCCCCAGCATTTT. Filled out from reference TRBV7-9 and TRBJ1-5, the complete variable domain reads DTGVSQNPRHKITKRGQNVTFRCDPISEHNRLYWYRQTLGQGPEFLTYFQNEAQLEKSRLLSDRFSAERPKGSFSTLEIQRTEQGDSAMYLCASILEHGSSNQPQHFGDGTRLSIL.

In this sample, this clonotype turned up a few times. The chain links TRBV29-1 to TRBJ2-5; D remains unclear. This CDR3 comprises 13 residues. V was cut by 1 base and J by 3 bases, with 9 bases left in between. Germline V gene sequence: CDR1 SQVTM, CDR2 ANQGSEA. The CDR3 DNA sequence: TGCAGCGTTGAAGGGTCTGCAAAAGAGACCCAGTACTTC. It translates to CSVEGSAKETQYF.

Regarding this clonotype: A much larger clone differs by one base, so this may be a read error. The gene calls are TRBV6-5 and TRBJ2-1; D is ambiguous. The CDR3 is 16 amino acids. Per the germline V gene, CDR1 is MNHEY and CDR2 is SVGAGI. The V end was cut by 6 bases, the J end by 4 bases, with 19 bases between. The CDR3 region is CASSSRSPVGYNEQFF. CDR3 DNA sequence: TGTGCCAGCAGCTCACGGTCCCCCGTGGGGTACAATGAGCAGTTCTTC.

About this clonotype: One end of the junction does not line up with germline, which may come from a read error. The rearrangement links TRBV11-2 to TRBJ1-1; TRBD1 agrees at 7 bases. CDR1 and CDR2 (germline): SGHAT, FQNNGV. This CDR3 has 16 residues. DNA for the CDR3: TGTGCTAGCAATAAAGGGGCAGGGGGAAAGAACACTGAAGCTTTCTTT. It encodes CASNKGAGGKNTEAFF.

As concerns this clonotype: One junction end disagrees with the germline gene, perhaps due to a read error. The genes are TRBV11-2 and TRBJ2-2; maybe TRBD2 (5 bases). CDR3 size: 17 residues. Germline V CDR1 and CDR2: SGHAT, FQNNGV. The CDR3 loop reads CASGLALGEANTGELFF. Written as DNA, the CDR3 is TGTGCCAGCGGCTTAGCATTAGGAGAGGCGAACACCGGGGAGTTATTTTTT.

About this clonotype itself: At one end, the junction sequence differs from germline, possibly due to a read error. The DNA of the CDR3 is TGTGCCAGCAGCCAAGATATGGGCAAGGGTGGTGGTTACACCTTT. This translates into CASSQDMGKGGGYTF. This sequence joins TRBV4-2 and TRBJ1-2; D ambiguous. The CDR3 is made up of 15 amino acids. Germline CDR1 reads LGHNA; CDR2 reads YNFKEQ.

The V call is TRBV6-5, the J call TRBJ2-1, with 9 bases lining up with TRBD1. Losses at the gene ends were 2 bases for V and 4 bases for J; bases not matched to a gene: 6. Germline CDR1 and CDR2: MNHEY and SVGAGI. The CDR3 contains 16 residues. The CDR3 spells CASSYGGQGSYNEQFF. CDR3 nucleotide sequence: TGTGCCAGCAGTTACGGGGGACAGGGAAGTTACAATGAGCAGTTCTTC.